The clone carrying this TCR beta chain was counted many times. Its specificity is unknown. V was cut by 2 bases and J by 5 bases, with 8 bases left in between. This CDR3 spans 13 amino acids. Germline V gene sequence: CDR1 MNHEY, CDR2 SMNVEV (reference sequence). The entry originates in a study of human T cells and chemical hapten exposure. Study-level points and caveats: Unchanged with DPC sensitization were TCRs above 1 in 1000 frequency.

Individual cDNA molecules each carried unique molecular identifiers attached by the library. TCRdb reanalysed the RACE reads using MiXCR and keeps one entry per CDR3 protein. In the table there are more than 75,000 distinct CDR3 sequences, 8% to 10% of which are singletons. Indicated time point: pre-sensitization, week 0. Regarding treatment: therapeutic diphenylcyclopropenone sensitization with weekly scalp DPC. At every patch-test visit, blood was drawn before the patch test was applied. Sequences were derived from whole blood, sampled in connection with sensitization to the hapten diphenylcyclopropenone (DPC). This clonotype was sampled from a woman in her forties with alopecia areata. Some clones in this sample may be carry-over from other donors' samples. This sequence joins TRBV27 and TRBJ2-3; D is undetermined. For the CDR3, the DNA is TGTGCCAGCAGTTTAAAGGCAGGAGATACGCAGTATTTT. Its translation is CASSLKAGDTQYF.